This TCR beta chain was identified during a study of cytomegalovirus exposure and HLA in healthy donors. Study in general: Among roughly 180 million T cells, an earlier analysis found 120 million or so unique TCR beta sequences. Most donors, about 82% of approximately 400 genotyped, fell in the Caucasian-associated ancestry cluster.

For this clone: Its antigen is unidentified.

Whole-study results and caveats: No immune exposure information besides CMV serostatus was available.

Germline values: CDR1 LNHDA, CDR2 SQIVND (reference sequence). The CDR3 runs 13 residues. V was trimmed by 6 bases and J by 6 bases, leaving 12 bases between them. The PCR made use of 60 Vbeta and 13 Jbeta primers. This table comes from immunoSEQ multiplex PCR, and its TCRdb copy is limited to in-frame clones, with some not included. The table shows 150,000 to 200,000 clones, with 83% occurring only once. This rearrangement joins TRBV19 to TRBJ2-1, with TRBD1 as a possible D gene (6 bases). The sequenced material came from PBMCs. The receptor comes from a man between 45 and 60 years old in good health and CMV-seropositive. The CDR3 reads CASRRQGFNEQFF. The DNA for the CDR3 is TGTGCCAGTAGGCGGCAGGGGTTCAATGAGCAGTTCTTC.